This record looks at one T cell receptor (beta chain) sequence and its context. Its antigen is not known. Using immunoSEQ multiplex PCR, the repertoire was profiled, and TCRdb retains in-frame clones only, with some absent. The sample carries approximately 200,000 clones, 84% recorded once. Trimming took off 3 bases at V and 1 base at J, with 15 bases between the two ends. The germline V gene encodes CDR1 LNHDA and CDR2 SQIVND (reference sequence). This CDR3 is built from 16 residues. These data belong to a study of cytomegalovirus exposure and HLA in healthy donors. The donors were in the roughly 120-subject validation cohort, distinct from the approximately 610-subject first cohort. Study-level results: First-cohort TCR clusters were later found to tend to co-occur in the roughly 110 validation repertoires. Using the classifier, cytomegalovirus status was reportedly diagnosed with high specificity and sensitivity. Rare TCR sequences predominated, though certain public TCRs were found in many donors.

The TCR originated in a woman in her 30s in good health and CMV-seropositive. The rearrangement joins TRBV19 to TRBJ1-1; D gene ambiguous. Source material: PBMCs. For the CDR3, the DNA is TGTGCCAGTAGTATCAACGTGGGAGGCAGGAACACTGAAGCTTTCTTT. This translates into CASSINVGGRNTEAFF.